This T cell receptor (beta chain) was sequenced during a study of vaccination and CD4 T cells after COVID-19. Whole-study context: Recovered-phase convalescent patients showed SARS-CoV-2 positivity by nasal swab PCR; 9 or 10 were mild, one severe.

Cultured CD4+ T cell DNA underwent sequencing with the Oncomine TCR Beta short-read assay. TCRdb used MiXCR to reprocess the PCR reads, holding one entry per CDR3 protein. The table records tens of thousands of distinct CDR3 sequences, 28% of them present only once. As for time point: late sampling 161 to 241 days after vaccination in three convalescent patients. Treatment indicated: approximately nine-day PBMC culture with coronavirus spike peptide pools or control peptides (ViraFEST assay). Positive PCR results dated from March to December 2020, before the US Alpha, Beta and Delta variants. Each of days 3 and 7 saw half the medium replaced by fresh IL-2 medium. These CD4+ T cells came from approximately 10-day cultures by negative selection. Concerning this clonotype itself: Its antigen is undetermined.

The CDR3 sequence is 14 residues long. V was clipped by 4 bases and J by 6 bases, with 12 bases between them. From germline, CDR1 is SGHTA and CDR2 FQGNSA. Sequencing used CD4+ T cells from blood, cultured in vitro, obtained about 7 months after SARS-CoV-2 vaccination. This receptor was identified in a human donor who had recovered from COVID-19. V usage is TRBV7-2 and J usage is TRBJ2-2; D is perhaps TRBD2 (6 bases). CDR3 region: CASSSRRDSGELFF. As DNA, the CDR3 is TGTGCCAGCAGCTCCCGGAGGGATTCCGGGGAGCTGTTTTTT.